A selection of T cell receptor beta chains follows, all from one sample in a study of identical twins. TCRdb passed the 5' RACE reads through MiXCR, listing each CDR3 protein once. Counted here are about 790,000 distinct CDR3 sequences, roughly 18% occurring once; the ten biggest clones make up roughly 13%. A further study also used this sample, focusing on T cells expressing NK-cell markers.

Sequenced input: PBMCs. The receptors derive from a woman aged 18-29 years in good health. Each CDR3 is given with its conserved first and last residue. Fields, in order: D gene, V gene, clone size, J gene, CDR3 DNA, CDR3 protein. The D gene is left open where the match is weak. Not every row has a clone size; where given, it reads once, few, many or a size class.

TRBD1	TRBV24-1	few	TRBJ2-1	TGTGCCACCAGTGAATCCGGGACAGGGGTCAATGAGCAGTTCTTC	CATSESGTGVNEQFF
TRBD2	TRBV20-1	.	TRBJ2-2	TGCAGTGCTAGAGATAGCGGGAGGGAGGGAACCGGGGAGCTGTTTTTT	CSARDSGREGTGELFF
.	TRBV20-1	few	TRBJ2-1	TGCAGTGCTCTGAGGAATGAGCAGTTCTTC	CSALRNEQFF
.	TRBV10-2	.	TRBJ1-5	TGCGCCAGCAAGGCGGGGGCAAGTCAGCCCCAGCATTTT	CASKAGASQPQHF
.	TRBV12-3/TRBV12-4	few	TRBJ1-2	TGTGCCAGCAGTTTCTTCGGCCTGGTATACTATGGCTACACCTTC	CASSFFGLVYYGYTF
TRBD2	TRBV29-1	few	TRBJ2-7	TGCAGCGTACTGACTAGCGCTCGCGAGCAGTACTTC	CSVLTSAREQYF
TRBD2	TRBV10-3	.	TRBJ2-3	TGTGCCATCAGTCTGGGGCGAGCGGGAGCTGTAGATACGCAGTATTTT	CAISLGRAGAVDTQYF
.	TRBV5-5	few	TRBJ1-6	TGTGCCAGCAGTGGTGGTTTTACTCCCGATTCACCCCTCCACTTT	CASSGGFTPDSPLHF
.	TRBV7-9	few	TRBJ2-1	TGTGCCAGCAGCTTACCGAAGGGGGCCTACAATGAGCAGTTCTTC	CASSLPKGAYNEQFF
TRBD2	TRBV7-2	.	TRBJ2-5	TGTGCCAGCAGCTTAGAGCTAGCGGCGGAGACCCAGTACTTC	CASSLELAAETQYF
.	TRBV20-1	few	TRBJ2-5	TGCAGTGCTAGGGTAGCGAGGGGCCCGGAGACCCAGTACTTC	CSARVARGPETQYF
.	TRBV27	.	TRBJ2-5	TGTGCCAGCTCGAGGGCCGAGACGGGAGAGACCCAGTACTTC	CASSRAETGETQYF
TRBD2	TRBV29-1	.	TRBJ2-1	TGCAGCTACCCAGGGGGACTAGCGGGAGCAGGCGAGCAGTTCTTC	CSYPGGLAGAGEQFF
.	TRBV10-3	.	TRBJ2-5	TGTGCCATCAGTGCGAGGGTGGAAGAGACCCAGTACTTC	CAISARVEETQYF
.	TRBV5-6	many	TRBJ1-2	TGTGCCAGCAGCCCGAGGACATATGGCTACACCTTC	CASSPRTYGYTF
.	TRBV5-6	.	TRBJ2-7	TGTGCCAGCAGCCGGGACTTCCAGCTCGGCGAGCAGTACTTC	CASSRDFQLGEQYF
.	TRBV6-5	many	TRBJ1-4	TGTGCCAGCAGTTACAGGGGGGCCACTAATGAAAAACTGTTTTTT	CASSYRGATNEKLFF
TRBD2	TRBV6-1	.	TRBJ2-1	TGTGCCAGCACCCGAGCGGGGAGCTCCTACAATGAGCAGTTCTTC	CASTRAGSSYNEQFF
.	TRBV7-2	few	TRBJ2-1	TGTGCCAGCAGCAATACAGGGATCCATGAGCAGTTCTTC	CASSNTGIHEQFF
.	TRBV12-3/TRBV12-4	few	TRBJ1-5	TGTGCCAGCAGTTTAAAAGGTATTTATAGCAATCAGCCCCAGCATTTT	CASSLKGIYSNQPQHF
TRBD1	TRBV10-3	few	TRBJ1-1	TGTGCCATCCGACAGGGGGGAGGAAATGCTGAAGCTTTCTTT	CAIRQGGGNAEAFF
TRBD2	TRBV7-9	.	TRBJ2-7	TGTGCCAGCAGCATTAGCGGGGGTAACTACGAGCAGTACTTC	CASSISGGNYEQYF
.	TRBV3-1	.	TRBJ2-7	TGTGCCAGCAGCCAAGTACAGGGATTGAACGAGCAGTACTTC	CASSQVQGLNEQYF
.	TRBV12-3/TRBV12-4	many	TRBJ1-5	TGTGCCAGCAGTCCCAAGAATCAGCCCCAGCATTTT	CASSPKNQPQHF
.	TRBV10-1	.	TRBJ1-5	TGCGCCAGCGTGGGGGAGCCCCAGCATTTT	CASVGEPQHF
.	TRBV10-3	.	TRBJ1-5	TGTGCCACCGGACCGAGCAATCAGCCCCAGCATTTT	CATGPSNQPQHF
.	TRBV29-1	.	TRBJ1-1	TGCAGCGTGAGAACAGGGATCGCGAACACTGAAGCTTTCTTT	CSVRTGIANTEAFF
TRBD2	TRBV20-1	.	TRBJ2-3	TGCAGTGCTAGTCCTGCGGGGGTGCCAGATACGCAGTATTTT	CSASPAGVPDTQYF
.	TRBV20-1	.	TRBJ2-3	TGCAGTGCGCAGGGATGGACAGATACGCAGTATTTT	CSAQGWTDTQYF
TRBD2	TRBV12-3/TRBV12-4	few	TRBJ2-1	TGTGCCAGCAGTTTAGAGGCTAGCGGGACCTACAATGAGCAGTTCTTC	CASSLEASGTYNEQFF
TRBD2	TRBV7-9	.	TRBJ2-1	TGTGCCAGCAGCCACTCTCGGCGGGAGGGGAGGAATGAGCAGTTCTTC	CASSHSRREGRNEQFF
.	TRBV21-1	.	TRBJ2-1	TGTGCCAGCAGCAAAGGATTAGCGGGAGGGGCTCGGAATGAGCAGTTCTTC	CASSKGLAGGARNEQFF
.	TRBV13	few	TRBJ2-3	TGTGCCAGCAGCTCGATGACTGGAGATACGCAGTATTTT	CASSSMTGDTQYF
TRBD2	TRBV20-1	.	TRBJ2-7	TGCAGTGCAAAGGGACTAGCGGGAGATCGTTACGAGCAGTACTTC	CSAKGLAGDRYEQYF
.	TRBV29-1	.	TRBJ2-3	TGCAGCGTCCTGGGGGCAGTGCGGGCAGATACGCAGTATTTT	CSVLGAVRADTQYF
TRBD2	TRBV20-1	.	TRBJ2-7	TGCAGTGCGACCTATAGCGGGAGGTTCCACGAGCAGTACTTC	CSATYSGRFHEQYF
TRBD2	TRBV9	.	TRBJ2-3	TGTGCCAGCAGCGCCGGGGGGGCCCGCACAGATACGCAGTATTTT	CASSAGGARTDTQYF
.	TRBV10-3	.	TRBJ2-7	TGTGCCATCAGTGAGTATGAACAGGGCTACGAGCAGTACTTC	CAISEYEQGYEQYF
.	TRBV7-8	.	TRBJ2-7	TGTGCCAGCAGCTTAGGACTCCGGGGGCCGGCCTACGAGCAGTACTTC	CASSLGLRGPAYEQYF
TRBD2	TRBV6-5	many	TRBJ2-1	TGTGCCAGCAGTTACTCCGGGACTACACACAATGAGCAGTTCTTC	CASSYSGTTHNEQFF
.	TRBV12-3/TRBV12-4	.	TRBJ1-2	TGTGCCAGCAGTTTCAGTCCGGATAACTATGGCTACACCTTC	CASSFSPDNYGYTF
TRBD1	TRBV4-3	.	TRBJ1-4	TGCGCCAGCAGCCATAGGACAGGTTATGAAAAACTGTTTTTT	CASSHRTGYEKLFF
TRBD1	TRBV12-5	.	TRBJ2-5	TGTGCTAGTGGTTTGGCCGGACAGGCCAATGAGGAGACCCAGTACTTC	CASGLAGQANEETQYF
.	TRBV12-3/TRBV12-4	.	TRBJ1-1	TGTGCCAGCAGCCCCGTTGCGGGGGTAAACACTGAAGCTTTCTTT	CASSPVAGVNTEAFF
.	TRBV12-3/TRBV12-4	many	TRBJ2-7	TGTGCCAGCAGTTATGGATACTACGAGCAGTACTTC	CASSYGYYEQYF
.	TRBV15	.	TRBJ2-3	TGTGCCACCAGCCCCCTGGATGGGACGCAGTATTTT	CATSPLDGTQYF
TRBD2	TRBV7-9	few	TRBJ2-1	TGTGCCAGCACCCCACTAGCGCTGGGCAATGAGCAGTTCTTC	CASTPLALGNEQFF
TRBD1	TRBV5-1	.	TRBJ2-2	TGCGCCAGCAGCGGCTGGACAGGGGAGAGCGGGGAGCTGTTTTTT	CASSGWTGESGELFF
TRBD1	TRBV15	.	TRBJ2-7	TGTGCCACCAGCAGACTCGTCCTCGGACAGGGTTACGAGCAGTACTTC	CATSRLVLGQGYEQYF
.	TRBV7-2	.	TRBJ2-1	TGTGCCAGCAGCTATAAGTTTGGGTATGAGCAGTTCTTC	CASSYKFGYEQFF
.	TRBV7-2	few	TRBJ2-1	TGTGCCAGCAGCTTAGTGGTGTCGTACGACAATGAGCAGTTCTTC	CASSLVVSYDNEQFF
.	TRBV20-1	.	TRBJ1-1	TGCAGTGCTAGAGGCGGCAGGGGGAACACTGAAGCTTTCTTT	CSARGGRGNTEAFF
.	TRBV6-6	.	TRBJ2-1	TGTGCCAGCAGTTACGGAGCGGATGAGCAGTTCTTC	CASSYGADEQFF